The 15 T cell receptor beta chains below come from one sample, sequenced in a study of T cells in Graves' hyperthyroidism and ophthalmopathy. Using RNA transcripts as the source, TCR beta CDR3 regions were amplified. Using the HTBI primer set, a first-round RT-PCR was run on the TCR CDR3. TCRdb passed the multiplex PCR reads through MiXCR, listing each CDR3 protein once. This table holds roughly 350,000 distinct CDR3 sequences, approximately 15% found once. The specimen sequenced was blood. These receptors all come from a woman aged 25 to 39 with Graves' hyperthyroidism.

The chain carries TRBV6-1 and TRBJ1-4, with D perhaps TRBD1 (5 bases). The CDR3 covers 13 residues. Trimming removed 6 bases at V and 7 bases at J, with 12 bases between. Germline-derived CDR1 and CDR2 are MNHNS and SASEGT. For the CDR3, the DNA is TGTGCCAGCAGCCCGGGACGGCGTGAAAAACTGTTTTTT. Translated: CASSPGRREKLFF.

The V call is TRBV5-1, the J call TRBJ2-1, with 9 nucleotides matching TRBD2. The CDR3 has 16 residues. The germline CDR1 and CDR2 sequences are SGHRS and YFSETQ. After removal of 0 bases from V and 5 bases from J, the junction contained 6 bases not matched to a gene. The DNA for the CDR3 is TGCGCCAGCAGCTTGGGGCACCTAGCGGGAAACAATGAGCAGTTCTTC. Its translation is CASSLGHLAGNNEQFF. The variable domain in full, completed from reference TRBV5-1 and TRBJ2-1, reads KAGVTQTPRYLIKTRGQQVTLSCSPISGHRSVSWYQQTPGQGLQFLFEYFSETQRNKGNFPGRFSGRQFSNSRSEMNVSTLELGDSALYLCASSLGHLAGNNEQFFGPGTRLTVL.

This clonotype was seen many times. The V gene is TRBV5-1, the J gene TRBJ1-2; TRBD1 matches at 7 bases. V lost 0 bases to trimming and J lost 4 bases; unmatched junction nucleotides: 6. CDR1 and CDR2 (germline): SGHRS, YFSETQ. CDR3 length: 15 residues. For the CDR3, the DNA is TGCGCCAGCAGCTTGGAGGGGACAGCCGCCTATGGCTACACCTTC. Translating gives CASSLEGTAAYGYTF. Variable domain in full (rest from reference TRBV5-1 and TRBJ1-2): KAGVTQTPRYLIKTRGQQVTLSCSPISGHRSVSWYQQTPGQGLQFLFEYFSETQRNKGNFPGRFSGRQFSNSRSEMNVSTLELGDSALYLCASSLEGTAAYGYTFGSGTRLTVV.

This clonotype turned up a few times. V is TRBV6-1 and J is TRBJ2-7; 15 bases fit TRBD2. The V segment lost 7 bases and the J segment 2 bases; nucleotides outside the gene matches: 3. CDR1 is MNHNS, CDR2 SASEGT, per germline. The CDR3 spans 15 residues. The CDR3 DNA follows: TGTGCCAGCAAGGGACTAGCGGGAGGTGCCTACGAGCAGTACTTC. This encodes CASKGLAGGAYEQYF.

This clonotype was counted ten times or more. This sequence joins TRBV6-1 and TRBJ2-2; 11 bases agree with TRBD2. The CDR3 has 16 residues. From germline, CDR1 is MNHNS and CDR2 SASEGT. Trimming cost V 2 bases and J 7 bases; bases outside gene matches: 6. In DNA, the CDR3 is TGTGCCAGCAGTGAAATTAGCGGGAGGGCCATCGGGGAGCTGTTTTTT. Translation: CASSEISGRAIGELFF.

This clonotype came up many times. This chain connects TRBV5-6 to TRBJ2-1; 11 positions agree with TRBD2. The CDR3 is 16 residues long. CDR1 is SGHDT and CDR2 is YYEEEE in the germline V gene. J was trimmed by 8 bases and V by 4 bases; bases with no gene match: 11. The CDR3 protein is CASSPSTSGKLDEQFF. CDR3 DNA: TGTGCCAGCAGCCCATCGACTAGCGGGAAGCTCGATGAGCAGTTCTTC.

This clonotype was counted ten times or more. V is TRBV28 and J is TRBJ2-3, with D unclear. Trimming pared 3 bases from V and 5 bases from J, leaving 6 bases between. The CDR3 contains 12 residues. CDR1 is MDHEN, CDR2 SYDVKM, per germline. CDR3 protein: CASSFSLDTQYF. Here the CDR3 DNA reads TGTGCCAGCAGTTTTAGTCTAGATACGCAGTATTTT. The full variable domain, in which reference TRBV28 and TRBJ2-3 provide the parts outside the CDR3, is DVKVTQSSRYLVKRTGEKVFLECVQDMDHENMFWYRQDPGLGLRLIYFSYDVKMKEKGDIPEGYSVSREKKERFSLILESASTNQTSMYLCASSFSLDTQYFGPGTRLTVL.

The sample holds many counts of this clonotype. The chain employs TRBV28 and TRBJ2-1, with 9 bases aligning to TRBD1. V lost 8 bases, J lost 8 bases, and 16 bases stayed unmatched. The CDR3 consists of 16 residues. Germline CDR1 reads MDHEN; CDR2 reads SYDVKM. This CDR3 is CASEEAGQGSRDEQFF. CDR3 DNA: TGTGCCAGCGAGGAGGCGGGACAGGGAAGTCGGGATGAGCAGTTCTTC.

J is TRBJ2-1 and V is TRBV9; weak D call: TRBD1 (6 bases). The CDR3 is 15 amino acids. The germline CDR1 and CDR2 sequences are SGDLS and YYNGEE. Trimming removed 3 bases from V and 0 bases from J, with 10 bases in between. The CDR3 loop is CASSDRASSYNEQFF. In DNA form, the CDR3 reads TGTGCCAGCAGCGACAGGGCTAGCTCCTACAATGAGCAGTTCTTC.

V is TRBV4-3 and J is TRBJ2-3, with D perhaps TRBD2 (5 bases). The CDR3 contains 15 residues. The V end lost 0 bases, the J end lost 3 bases, and 10 bases lay between the germline ends. Germline CDR1 is LGHNA and CDR2 is YSLEER. CDR3: CASSQEILATDTQYF. CDR3 in DNA: TGCGCCAGCAGCCAAGAAATCCTAGCTACAGATACGCAGTATTTT.

This clonotype was counted ten times or more. The chain has TRBV19 and TRBJ2-1, with D perhaps matching TRBD2 (6 bases). Germline V lookup: CDR1 LNHDA, CDR2 SQIVND (reference sequence). The CDR3 covers 14 residues. V shed 1 base and J shed 9 bases, with 13 bases lying between them. The CDR3 spells CASSIAGASGEQFF. In DNA form, the CDR3 reads TGTGCCAGTAGTATAGCGGGAGCTTCCGGTGAGCAGTTCTTC.

Many counts were recorded for this clonotype. The chain is built from TRBV20-1 and TRBJ2-7; D might be TRBD2 (5 bases). The CDR3 consists of 13 residues. Trimming pared 5 bases from V and 5 bases from J, leaving 16 bases between. Germline CDR1 DFQATT, CDR2 SNEGSKA (reference sequence). CDR3 in DNA: TGCAGTGCTGGACGGACTCCCCGGGACGAGCAGTACTTC. Translating gives CSAGRTPRDEQYF.

This clonotype was seen many times. The chain's CDR3 is CAGTQGAHGYTF. In DNA, the CDR3 is TGTGCCGGAACTCAGGGGGCGCACGGCTACACCTTC. The chain combines TRBV2 with TRBJ1-2; 8 bases line up with TRBD1. Germline CDR1 and CDR2: SNHLY and FYNNEI. This CDR3 region has 12 residues. Losses at the gene ends were 11 bases for V and 8 bases for J; bases not matched to a gene: 10.

This clonotype appeared many times. V is TRBV30 and J is TRBJ2-1; 14 bases are a match to TRBD2. The CDR3 is made up of 14 amino acids. With V trimmed by 5 bases and J by 8 bases, 5 bases remained unmatched. The germline V gene encodes CDR1 GTSNPN and CDR2 SVGIG (reference sequence). In DNA form, the CDR3 reads TGTGCCTGGGCCGGGACTAGCGGGAGAGATGAGCAGTTCTTC. Amino acids: CAWAGTSGRDEQFF. Variable domain in full (rest from reference TRBV30 and TRBJ2-1): SQTIHQWPATLVQPVGSPLSLECTVEGTSNPNLYWYRQAAGRGLQLLFYSVGIGQISSEVPQNLSASRPQDRQFILSSKKLLLSDSGFYLCAWAGTSGRDEQFFGPGTRLTVL.

This clonotype was seen repeatedly, ten times or more. The chain employs TRBV2 and TRBJ2-5, with 7 bases lining up with TRBD1. The V gene end was trimmed by 5 bases and the J gene end by 3 bases; junction bases not matched to a gene: 6. The length of the CDR3 is 14 residues. CDR1 SNHLY and CDR2 FYNNEI come from the germline V gene. The CDR3: CASSPLGQKETQYF. In DNA form, the CDR3 reads TGTGCCAGCAGTCCACTGGGACAGAAAGAGACCCAGTACTTC.